These T cell receptor beta chains were read from a single sample in a study of patients and donors after allogeneic stem cell transplantation. TCRdb independently ran MiXCR on the RT-PCR reads; one entry per CDR3 protein. The data show some 880,000 distinct CDR3 sequences, about a sixth seen once. Sequenced input: blood, either unsorted or a sorted T cell fraction (not recorded which). The receptors were sampled from a human donor who was either an allogeneic HSCT recipient or a stem cell or donor lymphocyte infusion donor (not recorded which). It is not recorded whose cells these are; they may come from a transplant donor. Each CDR3 is given with its conserved first and last residue. D genes are given only for firm matches. Size values are once, few and many counts, or a class for expanded clones, and some rows have none.

clone_size j_call cdr3_length v_call d_call cdr3_aa cdr3_nt
. TRBJ2-1 15 TRBV9 . CASSVALAGPNEQFF TGTGCCAGCAGCGTAGCTTTGGCAGGGCCCAATGAGCAGTTCTTC
. TRBJ2-3 18 TRBV5-1 TRBD2 CASSLEFLSGGYTDTQYF TGCGCCAGCAGCTTGGAATTTCTCAGCGGGGGGTACACAGATACGCAGTATTTT
many TRBJ1-5 12 TRBV20-1 . CSARTGTPPQHF TGCAGTGCTAGAACTGGGACACCCCCCCAGCATTTT
many TRBJ1-2 13 TRBV6-6 . CASSPSDSYGYTF TGTGCCAGCAGCCCCTCCGACAGCTATGGCTACACCTTC
. TRBJ2-3 14 TRBV4-1 . CASSQPREADTQYF TGCGCCAGCAGCCAACCCAGGGAGGCAGATACGCAGTATTTT
few TRBJ2-1 15 TRBV6-5 . CASSSGTPTYNEQFF TGTGCCAGCAGTTCGGGGACTCCTACCTACAATGAGCAGTTCTTC
many TRBJ2-1 13 TRBV29-1 . CSVAAQVNNEQFF TGCAGCGTTGCGGCACAGGTAAACAATGAGCAGTTCTTC
. TRBJ2-2 12 TRBV5-1 . CASSFTNGELFF TGCGCCAGCAGCTTCACCAACGGGGAGCTGTTTTTT
few TRBJ1-2 12 TRBV25-1 . CASSAGTYGYTF TGTGCCAGCAGTGCAGGGACCTATGGCTACACCTTC
few TRBJ1-1 14 TRBV7-3 TRBD1 CASSPGGSVTEAFF TGTGCCAGCAGCCCAGGGGGCTCGGTCACTGAAGCTTTCTTT
few TRBJ2-1 13 TRBV11-2 . CASSSGPTVEQFF TGTGCCAGCAGCTCGGGGCCTACGGTTGAGCAGTTCTTC
few TRBJ2-3 17 TRBV5-1 TRBD2 CASSLGVTSSFTDTQYF TGCGCCAGCAGCTTGGGTGTGACTAGCAGTTTCACAGATACGCAGTATTTT
. TRBJ2-5 16 TRBV7-2 . CASSSLGLPARETQYF TGTGCCAGCAGCTCCCTCGGGCTACCCGCCAGGGAGACCCAGTACTTC
. TRBJ2-1 16 TRBV20-1 TRBD2 CSASKIAGGRYNEQFF TGCAGTGCTAGTAAGATAGCGGGAGGGCGATACAATGAGCAGTTCTTC
few TRBJ2-7 14 TRBV29-1 . CSVETGEGSYEQYF TGCAGCGTTGAAACAGGGGAGGGTTCCTACGAGCAGTACTTC
few TRBJ2-5 15 TRBV9 TRBD1 CASSVAGQGTETQYF TGTGCCAGCAGCGTAGCGGGACAGGGAACAGAGACCCAGTACTTC
. TRBJ2-1 14 TRBV24-1 . CATSDNDHYNEQFF TGTGCCACCAGTGATAATGACCACTACAATGAGCAGTTCTTC
many TRBJ2-1 11 TRBV6-6 . CASRGYNEQFF TGTGCCAGCAGAGGATACAATGAGCAGTTCTTC
. TRBJ1-2 12 TRBV19 . CASSLGVRGYTF TGTGCCAGTAGTCTGGGGGTGAGAGGCTACACCTTC
few TRBJ1-5 15 TRBV7-2 . CASSLFRVGNQPQHF TGTGCCAGCAGCTTATTCAGGGTGGGAAATCAGCCCCAGCATTTT